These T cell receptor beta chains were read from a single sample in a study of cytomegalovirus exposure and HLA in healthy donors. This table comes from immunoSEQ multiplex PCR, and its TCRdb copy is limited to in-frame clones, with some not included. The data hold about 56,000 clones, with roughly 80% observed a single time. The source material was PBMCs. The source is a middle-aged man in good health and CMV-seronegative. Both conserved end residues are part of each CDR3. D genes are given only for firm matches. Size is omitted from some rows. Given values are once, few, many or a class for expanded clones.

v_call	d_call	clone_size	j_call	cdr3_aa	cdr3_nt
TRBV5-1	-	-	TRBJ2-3	CASSLGRTASTDTQYF	TGCGCCAGCAGCTTGGGGAGGACAGCTAGCACAGATACGCAGTATTTT
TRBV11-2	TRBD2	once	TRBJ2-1	CASSLDRTSGGGEQFF	TGTGCCAGCAGCTTAGATCGAACTAGCGGGGGCGGGGAGCAGTTCTTC
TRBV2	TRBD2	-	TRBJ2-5	CARGDSGQETQYF	TGTGCCAGGGGAGATAGCGGGCAAGAGACCCAGTACTTC
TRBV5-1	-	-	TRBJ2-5	CASSFFGQETQYF	TGCGCCAGCAGCTTCTTCGGTCAAGAGACCCAGTACTTC
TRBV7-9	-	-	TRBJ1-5	CASSLAGDQPQHF	TGTGCCAGCAGCTTAGCAGGAGATCAGCCCCAGCATTTT
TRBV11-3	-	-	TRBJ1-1	CASSRGANTEAFF	TGTGCCAGCAGCCGGGGAGCGAACACTGAAGCTTTCTTT
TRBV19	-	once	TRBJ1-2	CASRVTGSGGYTF	TGTGCCAGTAGGGTAACAGGGTCAGGAGGCTACACCTTC
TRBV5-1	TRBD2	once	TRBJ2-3	CASSLEGLAGGTDTQYF	TGCGCCAGCAGCTTGGAGGGACTAGCGGGGGGCACAGATACGCAGTATTTT
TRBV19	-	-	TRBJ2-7	CASSRQYYYEQYF	TGTGCCAGTAGTAGACAGTACTACTACGAGCAGTACTTC
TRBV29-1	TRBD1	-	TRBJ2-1	CSVEGAAYNEQFF	TGCAGCGTAGAGGGGGCCGCCTACAATGAGCAGTTCTTC
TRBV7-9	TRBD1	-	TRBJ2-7	CASSLYGQGSSSYEQYF	TGTGCCAGCAGCTTATACGGACAGGGGTCATCCTCCTACGAGCAGTACTTC
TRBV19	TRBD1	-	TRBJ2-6	CASSKTGAGANVLTF	TGTGCCAGTAGTAAAACAGGGGCCGGGGCCAACGTCCTGACTTTC
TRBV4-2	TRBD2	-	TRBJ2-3	CASSPGTSGGPDTQYF	TGTGCCAGCAGCCCCGGGACTAGCGGGGGGCCGGATACGCAGTATTTT
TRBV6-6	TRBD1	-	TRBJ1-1	CASSPNRGLNTEAFF	TGTGCCAGCAGCCCCAACAGGGGGTTGAACACTGAAGCTTTCTTT
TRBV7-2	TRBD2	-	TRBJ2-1	CASSNGLANEQFF	TGTGCCAGCAGCAACGGACTAGCCAATGAGCAGTTCTTC
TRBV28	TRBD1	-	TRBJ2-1	CASLGTGGRYNEQFF	TGTGCCAGCCTCGGGACAGGGGGTCGGTACAATGAGCAGTTCTTC
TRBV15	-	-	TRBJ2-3	CATSRGASGTSDPPDTQYF	TGTGCCACCAGCAGAGGGGCCTCCGGGACATCAGACCCTCCAGATACGCAGTATTTT
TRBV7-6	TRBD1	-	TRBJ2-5	CASSPGTAQETQYF	TGTGCCAGCAGCCCAGGGACAGCGCAAGAGACCCAGTACTTC
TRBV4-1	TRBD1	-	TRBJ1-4	CASSQDGGQPNEKLFF	TGCGCCAGCAGCCAAGATGGGGGACAGCCGAATGAAAAACTGTTTTTT
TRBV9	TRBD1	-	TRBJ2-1	CASSAFPSRTGRYNEQFF	TGTGCCAGCAGCGCCTTTCCGAGCCGGACAGGCCGCTACAATGAGCAGTTCTTC
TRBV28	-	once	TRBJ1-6	CASSLWRGAYNSPLHF	TGTGCCAGCAGTTTATGGCGGGGAGCTTATAATTCACCCCTCCACTTT
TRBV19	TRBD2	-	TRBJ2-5	CASSTTSGGPSVETQYF	TGTGCCAGTAGTACGACTAGCGGGGGACCGTCCGTAGAGACCCAGTACTTC
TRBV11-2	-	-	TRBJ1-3	CASSLAWADGNTIYF	TGTGCCAGCAGCTTAGCCTGGGCAGACGGAAACACCATATATTTT
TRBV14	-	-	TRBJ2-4	CASRDSAAKNIQYF	TGTGCCAGCAGGGACAGCGCGGCCAAAAACATTCAGTACTTC